The next 7 T cell receptor beta chains were all read from a single sample in a study of T cell repertoires in cytomegalovirus infection. TCRdb passed the reads through MiXCR, listing each CDR3 protein once. The repertoire holds around 240,000 distinct CDR3 sequences, with 22% as singletons. Sample: CD8+ T cells from PBMCs. The receptor source for this set is a human donor in good health (CMV status not recorded). Some clones in this sample may be carry-over from other donors' samples.

The sample holds a few counts of this clonotype. V usage is TRBV28 and J usage is TRBJ2-6, with 13 bases matching TRBD2. Germline V lookup: CDR1 MDHEN, CDR2 SYDVKM. V lost 2 bases, J lost 2 bases, and 6 bases stayed unmatched. This CDR3 spans 19 amino acids. The CDR3 region has the DNA TGTGCCAGCAGTTTACCTGGACTAGCGGGGGTGGCTGGGGCCAACGTCCTGACTTTC. Amino acids: CASSLPGLAGVAGANVLTF.

V and J are TRBV12-3 or TRBV12-4 and TRBJ2-3; 10 positions match TRBD1. This CDR3 comprises 16 residues. V was clipped by 6 bases and J by 6 bases; unmatched bases: 12. CDR3 protein: CASRTRQGAISDTQYF. The CDR3 nucleotides read TGTGCCAGCAGAACCCGACAGGGGGCGATTTCGGATACGCAGTATTTT.

The gene calls are TRBV24-1 and TRBJ2-3; D possibly corresponds to TRBD1 (6 bases). Per the germline V gene, CDR1 is KGHDR and CDR2 is SFDVKD. This CDR3 has 17 amino acids. Trimming removed 4 bases from V and 0 bases from J, with 16 bases in between. The CDR3 nucleotides are TGTGCCACCAGTGACATCCGGGACACCTCTAGCACAGATACGCAGTATTTT. Residues: CATSDIRDTSSTDTQYF.

The chain links TRBV2 to TRBJ2-1, with 14 bases lining up with TRBD2. The CDR3 contains 15 residues. From germline, CDR1 is SNHLY and CDR2 FYNNEI. V dropped 6 bases and J dropped 7; count of bases not matched to a gene: 5. CDR3 region: CASSGGLAGVNEQFF. The CDR3 DNA reads TGTGCCAGCAGCGGGGGACTAGCGGGGGTTAATGAGCAGTTCTTC.

The sample holds a few counts of this clonotype. The chain recombines TRBV7-8 with TRBJ2-3; D might be TRBD1 or TRBD2, each matching 5 bases. The CDR3 runs to 13 residues. CDR1 and CDR2 from the germline V gene are SGHVS and FQNEAQ. V was pared by 5 bases and J by 5 bases, with 11 bases between. This CDR3 reads CASSLWGIDTQYF. CDR3 DNA: TGTGCCAGCAGCCTGTGGGGGATAGATACGCAGTATTTT. Variable domain in full (rest from reference TRBV7-8 and TRBJ2-3): GAGVSQSPRYKVAKRGQDVALRCDPISGHVSLFWYQQALGQGPEFLTYFQNEAQLDKSGLPSDRFFAERPEGSVSTLKIQRTQQEDSAVYLCASSLWGIDTQYFGPGTRLTVL.

The chain combines TRBV7-9 with TRBJ2-3; D is perhaps TRBD2 (5 bases). The CDR3 has 14 amino acids. From germline, CDR1 is SEHNR and CDR2 FQNEAQ (reference sequence). V lost 3 bases and J lost 2, with 9 bases in between. CDR3 in amino acids: CASSFSAPTDTQYF. DNA of the CDR3: TGTGCCAGCAGCTTTAGCGCGCCCACAGATACGCAGTATTTT. Full variable domain (missing parts from reference TRBV7-9 and TRBJ2-3): DTGVSQNPRHKITKRGQNVTFRCDPISEHNRLYWYRQTLGQGPEFLTYFQNEAQLEKSRLLSDRFSAERPKGSFSTLEIQRTEQGDSAMYLCASSFSAPTDTQYFGPGTRLTVL.

This clonotype was seen more than once but under ten times. The chain uses TRBV19 and TRBJ2-2; 8 nucleotides match TRBD1. The J segment lost 5 bases and the V segment lost 1 base, leaving 3 bases of the junction unmatched. The germline V gene has CDR1 LNHDA and CDR2 SQIVND (reference sequence). This CDR3 comprises 15 residues. The CDR3 DNA is TGTGCCAGTAGTATAGGATACAGGGGGACCGGGGAGCTGTTTTTT. This gives the protein CASSIGYRGTGELFF.